These 23 T cell receptor beta chains came from one sample sequenced in a study of shared clonotypes between healthy human individuals. The protocol was immunoSEQ multiplex PCR, while the TCRdb copy is restricted to in-frame clones and leaves out a portion. The data show approximately 350,000 clones, roughly 70% seen once. The sequenced sample consisted of memory CD4+ T cells sorted from blood. Indicated subset: CD45RA-negative fraction. The receptors here all came from a man younger than 40 in good health.

This chain joins TRBV7-2 and TRBJ2-4; 7 bases are shared with TRBD2. Germline V gives CDR1 SGHTA, CDR2 FQGNSA. The CDR3 is made up of 14 amino acids. Losses at the gene ends were 0 bases for V and 8 bases for J; bases not matched to a gene: 4. CDR3 region: CASSLAGGTDIQYF. DNA of the CDR3: TGTGCCAGCAGCTTAGCGGGAGGGACGGACATTCAGTACTTC.

The rearrangement links TRBV4-2 to TRBJ2-7; unclear D gene. This CDR3 contains 12 residues. Per germline, CDR1 LGHNA and CDR2 YNFKEQ. V was trimmed by 4 bases and J by 3 bases, leaving 7 bases between them. The CDR3: CASSRHHYEQYF. CDR3 DNA sequence: TGTGCCAGCAGCCGACACCACTACGAGCAGTACTTC.

V and J are TRBV19 and TRBJ1-2; 7 nucleotides line up with TRBD1. Germline assignment: CDR1 LNHDA and CDR2 SQIVND (reference sequence). Trimming at V came to 6 bases and at J to 2 bases, leaving 15 bases not matched to a gene. This CDR3 has 17 residues. The CDR3: CASRQRIGQDINYGYTF. DNA of the CDR3: TGTGCCAGTAGACAACGCATAGGACAGGATATCAACTATGGCTACACCTTC.

This clone was detected only a few times. This chain joins TRBV28 and TRBJ1-5; D ambiguous. Looked up from germline, CDR1 is MDHEN and CDR2 is SYDVKM. The ends were cut back, 2 bases at V and 2 bases at J, with 7 bases in the middle. The CDR3 has 14 amino acids. This CDR3 reads CASSLSFGNQPQHF. The CDR3 coding sequence is TGTGCCAGCAGTTTAAGTTTCGGCAATCAGCCCCAGCATTTT.

This chain connects TRBV5-1 to TRBJ2-2; D call uncertain. CDR1 and CDR2 (germline): SGHRS, YFSETQ. There are 14 residues in the CDR3. The V end was cut by 0 bases, the J end by 4 bases, with 7 bases between. For the CDR3, the DNA is TGCGCCAGCAGCTTGGACACTCGCACCGGGGAGCTGTTTTTT. The encoded protein is CASSLDTRTGELFF.

The rearrangement joins TRBV7-9 to TRBJ2-3; 10 bases align to TRBD2. The CDR3 consists of 15 residues. Germline loops: CDR1 SEHNR, CDR2 FQNEAQ (reference sequence). V shed 4 bases, J shed 4 bases, and the junction held 5 bases outside the gene matches. CDR3 bases: TGTGCCAGCAGCTCACTAGCGGGAAGTTCAGATACGCAGTATTTT. Translated: CASSSLAGSSDTQYF.

This clone was found once. The V and J genes are TRBV25-1 and TRBJ2-1; D is perhaps TRBD1 or TRBD2 (5 bases each). The ends were cut back, 6 bases at V and 3 bases at J, with 21 bases in the middle. The CDR3 is made up of 17 amino acids. Germline CDR1 is MGHDK and CDR2 is SYGVNS. The CDR3 DNA sequence: TGTGCCAGCAGCGAAAGACCGGGACGGCGGAGCTACAATGAGCAGTTCTTC. Translated: CASSERPGRRSYNEQFF. The full variable domain, rest sourced from reference TRBV25-1 and TRBJ2-1, is EADIYQTPRYLVIGTGKKITLECSQTMGHDKMYWYQQDPGMELHLIHYSYGVNSTEKGDLSSESTVSRIRTEHFPLTLESARPSHTSQYLCASSERPGRRSYNEQFFGPGTRLTVL.

As to this clone: Other DNA sequences in this sample translate to the same CDR3. The chain uses TRBV29-1 and TRBJ2-5; D unresolved. The V gene's germline CDR1 is SQVTM and CDR2 ANQGSEA. The CDR3 is 14 residues long. The DNA of the CDR3 is TGCAGTGTTTCCGGCCAGAGGCGCCAAGAGACCCAGTACTTC. It encodes CSVSGQRRQETQYF.

The rearrangement links TRBV7-2 to TRBJ2-2; 7 bases map to TRBD1. The CDR3 is 14 residues long. CDR1 SGHTA and CDR2 FQGNSA come from the germline V gene. V shed 5 bases, J shed 4 bases, and the junction held 4 bases outside the gene matches. CDR3 nucleotide sequence: TGTGCCAGCAGCCCCGACAGGGTCACCGGGGAGCTGTTTTTT. It is translated as CASSPDRVTGELFF.

A remark on this clone: Other nucleotide sequences from this sample produce the same CDR3. This chain links TRBV27 with TRBJ2-7, with a possible D match to TRBD2 (6 bases). Germline V gene sequence: CDR1 MNHEY, CDR2 SMNVEV (reference sequence). The V end was cut by 6 bases, the J end by 8 bases, with 17 bases between. This CDR3 region has 13 residues. This CDR3 is CASRARLDGKQYF. CDR3 in DNA: TGTGCCAGCAGGGCAAGACTAGATGGCAAGCAGTACTTC.

The V and J genes are TRBV29-1 and TRBJ2-1; 8 nucleotides line up with TRBD1. CDR3 length: 14 amino acids. J was trimmed by 8 bases and V by 7 bases; bases with no gene match: 13. CDR1 is SQVTM, CDR2 ANQGSEA, per germline. The CDR3: CSASYGTGKDEQFF. CDR3 bases: TGCAGCGCGAGCTACGGGACAGGTAAAGATGAGCAGTTCTTC.

The rearrangement uses TRBV27 and TRBJ1-5; 8 nucleotides align to TRBD1. The V gene's germline CDR1 is MNHEY and CDR2 SMNVEV (reference sequence). V dropped 2 bases and J dropped 5; count of bases not matched to a gene: 5. There are 15 residues in the CDR3. CDR3 coding DNA: TGTGCCAGCAGTTTAAGGCAGGGGGCCGATCAGCCCCAGCATTTT. The encoded protein is CASSLRQGADQPQHF.

V and J are TRBV5-1 and TRBJ1-1; D ambiguous. V lost 1 base to trimming and J lost 2 bases, with 12 bases between them. Looked up from germline, CDR1 is SGHRS and CDR2 is YFSETQ. This CDR3 region has 15 residues. DNA of the CDR3: TGCGCCAGCAGCTTGAGTTGGGGAACCAACACTGAAGCTTTCTTT. Encoded protein: CASSLSWGTNTEAFF. The full variable domain, its missing parts supplied by reference TRBV5-1 and TRBJ1-1, is KAGVTQTPRYLIKTRGQQVTLSCSPISGHRSVSWYQQTPGQGLQFLFEYFSETQRNKGNFPGRFSGRQFSNSRSEMNVSTLELGDSALYLCASSLSWGTNTEAFFGQGTRLTVV.

The gene calls are TRBV13 and TRBJ2-7, with D maybe TRBD1 (6 bases). V was shortened by 2 bases and J by 2 bases, with 7 bases between the two germline ends. Looked up from germline, CDR1 is PRHDT and CDR2 is FYEKMQ (reference sequence). This CDR3 contains 13 residues. CDR3 amino acids: CASSLNRAYEQYF. CDR3 nucleotide sequence: TGTGCCAGCAGCTTAAACAGGGCCTACGAGCAGTACTTC.

The V gene is TRBV18, the J gene TRBJ2-5; TRBD1 is a possible D gene (6 bases). The germline V gene encodes CDR1 KGHSH and CDR2 LQKENI. The CDR3 sequence is 13 residues long. Between the trimmed V and J ends, which lost 5 bases and 2 bases, there was a span of 9 bases. Here the CDR3 reads CASSTTGQETQYF. The CDR3 DNA is TGTGCCAGCTCAACGACAGGACAAGAGACCCAGTACTTC.

This chain joins TRBV5-5 and TRBJ2-1; perhaps TRBD2 as D (6 bases). Germline CDR1 and CDR2: SGHKS and YYEKEE (reference sequence). CDR3 length equals 16 residues. V lost 0 bases to trimming and J lost 1 base, with 11 bases between them. The CDR3 DNA sequence: TGTGCCAGCAGCTTGGCCGGGGACTTATCCTACAATGAGCAGTTCTTC. Its protein product is CASSLAGDLSYNEQFF. The entire variable domain, with the rest obtained from reference TRBV5-5 and TRBJ2-1, is as follows: DAGVTQSPTHLIKTRGQQVTLRCSPISGHKSVSWYQQVLGQGPQFIFQYYEKEERGRGNFPDRFSARQFPNYSSELNVNALLLGDSALYLCASSLAGDLSYNEQFFGPGTRLTVL.

CDR3: CASSALAGDHNEQFF. CDR3 sequence (DNA): TGTGCCAGCAGCGCACTAGCGGGAGACCACAATGAGCAGTTCTTC. The chain recombines TRBV6-1 with TRBJ2-1; 11 bases align to TRBD2. V shed 6 bases and J 5 bases; nucleotides not matched to a gene: 6. The germline V gene has CDR1 MNHNS and CDR2 SASEGT. This CDR3 spans 15 amino acids.

Regarding this clone: Distinct nucleotide sequences in the sample also encode this CDR3. The chain's CDR3 is CASSQLAGGSYEQYF. For the CDR3, the DNA is TGCGCCAGCAGCCAACTAGCGGGAGGGTCCTACGAGCAGTACTTC. The chain links TRBV4-1 to TRBJ2-7; 12 nucleotides agree with TRBD2. Germline V gives CDR1 MGHRA, CDR2 YSYEKL. Trimming at V came to 2 bases and at J to 1 base, leaving 0 bases not matched to a gene. The CDR3 consists of 15 residues.

The chain links TRBV2 to TRBJ1-4, with D possibly matching TRBD1 (5 bases). CDR1 and CDR2 from the germline V gene are SNHLY and FYNNEI. This CDR3 spans 16 amino acids. Trimming cost V 7 bases and J 4 bases, with 19 bases left between them. CDR3 sequence reads: CASNPLGRGFNEKLFF. The CDR3 DNA reads TGTGCCAGCAACCCGTTGGGACGGGGTTTTAATGAAAAACTGTTTTTT.

The chain recombines TRBV29-1 with TRBJ2-1, with 12 nucleotides matching TRBD2. The germline CDR1 and CDR2 sequences are SQVTM and ANQGSEA. This CDR3 comprises 14 residues. Unmatched junction bases numbered 7, after V lost 6 bases and J lost 7 bases. The CDR3 region has the DNA TGCAGCGTACCTAGCGGGAGGGCGGTAAATGAGCAGTTCTTC. Its translation is CSVPSGRAVNEQFF.

This chain connects TRBV21-1 to TRBJ2-7; whether TRBD1, the table's D call, matches the DNA was not checked. TRBV21-1 is designated a pseudogene. CDR3 size: 16 residues. The CDR3 sequence: CASSKAQGVGPYEQYF. The CDR3 DNA sequence: TGTGCCAGCAGCAAAGCGCAGGGGGTGGGCCCCTACGAGCAGTACTTC.

This clone was seen a few times. Other DNA sequences in this sample translate to the same CDR3. The chain carries TRBV29-1 and TRBJ2-3; TRBD1 or TRBD2 may be the D gene (5 bases each). CDR3 size: 14 residues. Germline V CDR1 and CDR2: SQVTM, ANQGSEA. Trimming took 1 base from V and 4 from J, leaving 12 bases between them. For the CDR3, the DNA is TGCAGCGTTGAAGGGGGGAAAGGGGCAGATACGCAGTATTTT. Translated, it gives CSVEGGKGADTQYF.

This clone was found a few times. V is TRBV5-1 and J is TRBJ2-7; the D gene is possibly TRBD1 (5 bases). CDR1 is SGHRS and CDR2 is YFSETQ in the germline V gene. The CDR3 is made up of 15 amino acids. Trimming took 0 bases from V and 2 from J, leaving 12 bases between them. CDR3 sequence (DNA): TGCGCCAGCAGCTTGGAGGGGCTTAGGACCTACGAGCAGTACTTC. Its protein product is CASSLEGLRTYEQYF.